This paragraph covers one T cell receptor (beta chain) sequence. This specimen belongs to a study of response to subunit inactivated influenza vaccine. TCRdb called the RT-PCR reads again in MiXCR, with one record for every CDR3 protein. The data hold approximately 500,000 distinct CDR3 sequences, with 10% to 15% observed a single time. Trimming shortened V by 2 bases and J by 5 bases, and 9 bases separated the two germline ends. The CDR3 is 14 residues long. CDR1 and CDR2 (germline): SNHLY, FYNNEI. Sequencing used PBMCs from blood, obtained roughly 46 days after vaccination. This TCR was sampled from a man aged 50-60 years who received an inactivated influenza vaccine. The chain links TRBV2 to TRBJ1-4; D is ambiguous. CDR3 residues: CASSEWGANEKLFF. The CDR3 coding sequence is TGTGCCAGCAGTGAATGGGGTGCCAATGAAAAACTGTTTTTT.